These 22 T cell receptor beta chains originate from one sample sequenced in a study of T cell responses to AZD1222 COVID-19 vaccine. TCRdb's copy holds only in-frame clones and misses some; the assay was immunoSEQ multiplex PCR. The table records under 200,000 clones, over 85% of them present only once. The sample here was peripheral blood, taken on day 0 of AZD1222 vaccination. The receptors shown here come from an adult in good health.

The chain couples TRBV6-6 to TRBJ2-6, with TRBD1 matching over 10 bases. CDR1 MNHNY and CDR2 SVGAGI come from the germline V gene (reference sequence). The length of the CDR3 is 18 residues. Losses at the gene ends were 5 bases for V and 1 base for J; bases not matched to a gene: 8. The CDR3 sequence is CASSPRTGGFSGANVLTF. CDR3 DNA: TGTGCCAGCAGTCCCCGGACAGGGGGTTTTTCTGGGGCCAACGTCCTGACTTTC.

CDR3 loop: CASSPRGQGTQYF. CDR3 sequence (DNA): TGCGCCAGCAGCCCGAGGGGACAGGGTACGCAGTATTTT. The chain employs TRBV5-1 and TRBJ2-3; 9 bases line up with TRBD1. The CDR3 runs to 13 residues. J gave up 8 bases and V 4 bases, and 5 bases lay outside the gene matches. Germline CDR1 reads SGHRS; CDR2 reads YFSETQ. The full variable domain, in which reference TRBV5-1 and TRBJ2-3 provide the parts outside the CDR3, is KAGVTQTPRYLIKTRGQQVTLSCSPISGHRSVSWYQQTPGQGLQFLFEYFSETQRNKGNFPGRFSGRQFSNSRSEMNVSTLELGDSALYLCASSPRGQGTQYFGPGTRLTVL.

The chain uses TRBV5-1 and TRBJ1-2, with TRBD1 as a possible D gene (6 bases). V lost 4 bases, J lost 11 bases, and 21 bases lay in between. The length of the CDR3 is 14 residues. Germline CDR1 SGHRS, CDR2 YFSETQ. For the CDR3, the DNA is TGCGCCAGCAGCCCGGGGGGCGCAGGTATGGAGTACACCTTC. It codes for CASSPGGAGMEYTF.

The rearrangement uses TRBV3-1 (or the pseudogene TRBV3-2) and TRBJ1-3, with D possibly being TRBD1 (6 bases). Germline CDR1 and CDR2: LGHDT and YNNKEL (reference sequence). Trimming pared 3 bases from V and 2 bases from J, leaving 11 bases between. The CDR3 loop spans 15 amino acids. CDR3 DNA sequence: TGTGCCAGCAGCCAGGGGGGGGGCACTGGAAACACCATATATTTT. It codes for CASSQGGGTGNTIYF.

The V and J genes are TRBV15 and TRBJ1-4, with no clear D. V was cut by 3 bases and J by 0 bases, with 11 bases left in between. Germline V CDR1 and CDR2: LNHNV, YYDKDF (reference sequence). The CDR3 runs 16 residues. The CDR3 DNA sequence: TGTGCCACCAGCAGTCCCTACAGTGCAACTAATGAAAAACTGTTTTTT. It translates to CATSSPYSATNEKLFF.

This sequence joins TRBV3-1 (or the pseudogene TRBV3-2) and TRBJ1-1; D perhaps matches TRBD1 (5 bases). The CDR3 loop spans 12 amino acids. Trimming removed 10 bases at V and 4 bases at J, with 13 bases between. Germline CDR1 and CDR2: LGHDT and YNNKEL (reference sequence). As DNA, the CDR3 is TGTGCCACCTCGTGGGGGGGCACTGAAGCTTTCTTT. It encodes CATSWGGTEAFF.

The chain links TRBV4-2 to TRBJ1-2; D unclear. The germline V gene encodes CDR1 LGHNA and CDR2 YNFKEQ. The CDR3 extends over 15 amino acids. With 0 bases removed from V and 1 base from J, the gap between germline ends came to 9 bases. Here the CDR3 reads CASSQERIFNYGYTF. CDR3 coding DNA: TGTGCCAGCAGCCAAGAACGGATTTTTAACTATGGCTACACCTTC.

A word on this clone: The junction does not match germline at one end; this may be a read error. The chain employs TRBV5-1 and TRBJ1-1; 9 bases are a match to TRBD1. The CDR3 is 11 amino acids. The germline V gene has CDR1 SGHRS and CDR2 YFSETQ. CDR3 sequence reads: CASRSGTGNIF. The CDR3 DNA reads as TGCGCCAGCCGCTCCGGGACAGGGAATATCTTT.

The rearrangement uses TRBV10-3 and TRBJ1-2; the match to TRBD1 covers 10 bases. The V gene end was trimmed by 2 bases and the J gene end by 8 bases; junction bases not matched to a gene: 8. Looked up from germline, CDR1 is ENHRY and CDR2 is SYGVKD. The CDR3 extends over 15 amino acids. The DNA for the CDR3 is TGTGCCATCAGTGAGGTCTGGGACAGGGGAAGAGGCTACACCTTC. It is translated as CAISEVWDRGRGYTF.

The chain has TRBV11-2 and TRBJ1-1; D is unresolved. Trimming removed 5 bases from V and 7 bases from J, with 8 bases in between. From germline, CDR1 is SGHAT and CDR2 FQNNGV. The CDR3 runs to 11 residues. The DNA for the CDR3 is TGTGCCAGCAGCCAATCTATTGAAGCTTTCTTT. Its translation is CASSQSIEAFF.

This chain connects TRBV5-1 to TRBJ1-2, with 9 bases that match TRBD1. The CDR3 has 14 amino acids. Germline V gives CDR1 SGHRS, CDR2 YFSETQ. Trimming removed 4 bases from V and 6 bases from J; junction bases left unmatched: 7. The CDR3 nucleotides read TGCGCCAGCAGCCCGTTAAGGGACAGGGATGGCTACACCTTC. This translates into CASSPLRDRDGYTF.

The J gene is TRBJ1-5, the V gene TRBV7-6, with no clear D. V dropped 5 bases and J dropped 3 bases, with 14 bases sitting between them. Germline V gives CDR1 SGHVS, CDR2 FNYEAQ. The CDR3 is 15 amino acids. CDR3 loop: CASSLLAGANQPQHF. The CDR3, as DNA: TGTGCCAGCAGCCTATTAGCGGGAGCCAATCAGCCCCAGCATTTT. Based on the CDR3 plus reference TRBV7-6 and TRBJ1-5, the full variable domain is GAGVSQSPRYKVTKRGQDVALRCDPISGHVSLYWYRQALGQGPEFLTYFNYEAQQDKSGLPNDRFSAERPEGSISTLTIQRTEQRDSAMYRCASSLLAGANQPQHFGDGTRLSIL.

J is TRBJ1-6 and V is TRBV21-1. TRBV21-1 is classified as a pseudogene. CDR3 size: 15 residues. The CDR3 bases are TGTGCCACCCACATATCGCGGTTCTATAATTCACCCCTCCACTTT. As protein: CATHISRFYNSPLHF.

The CDR3, as DNA: TGTGCCAGCCCTAGCGGGGACAGGGGGCATACCGGGGAGCTGTTTTTT. Protein sequence: CASPSGDRGHTGELFF. The chain links TRBV21-1 to TRBJ2-2; no check of the table's D call, TRBD1, against the DNA was made. TRBV21-1 counts as a pseudogene. The CDR3 sequence is 16 residues long.

This chain uses TRBV18 with TRBJ1-1, with D hard to call. V was cut by 8 bases and J by 5 bases, with 15 bases left in between. The CDR3 has 13 residues. The germline V gene has CDR1 KGHSH and CDR2 LQKENI. The CDR3 is CASADTFRTEAFF. The CDR3 nucleotides read TGTGCCAGCGCTGACACATTCCGGACTGAAGCTTTCTTT. The variable domain in full, completed from reference TRBV18 and TRBJ1-1, reads NAGVMQNPRHLVRRRGQEARLRCSPMKGHSHVYWYRQLPEEGLKFMVYLQKENIIDESGMPKERFSAEFPKEGPSILRIQQVVRGDSAAYFCASADTFRTEAFFGQGTRLTVV.

V is TRBV29-1 and J is TRBJ1-1, with no clear D. Trimming took off 5 bases at V and 5 bases at J, with 12 bases between the two ends. Germline CDR1 is SQVTM and CDR2 is ANQGSEA. The CDR3 covers 12 residues. Written as DNA, the CDR3 is TGCAGCGTTTCGATGGGGTTAACTGAAGCTTTCTTT. This sequence encodes CSVSMGLTEAFF.

This clone was counted a single time. The chain carries TRBV5-1 and TRBJ1-3; D is ambiguous. The V and J ends lost 3 bases and 0 bases respectively, with 10 bases between them. Germline V gives CDR1 SGHRS, CDR2 YFSETQ. The CDR3 spans 15 residues. CDR3 DNA sequence: TGCGCCAGCAGCTCCCAGTCGGACTCTGGAAACACCATATATTTT. The encoded protein is CASSSQSDSGNTIYF.

The V gene is TRBV5-8, the J gene TRBJ1-6, with 7 bases fitting TRBD1. CDR1 and CDR2 from the germline V gene are SGHTS and YDEGEE. CDR3 length equals 13 residues. V dropped 3 bases and J dropped 12; count of bases not matched to a gene: 6. The CDR3 DNA sequence: TGTGCCAGCAGCTCGAGGGGGCGCGAACCCCTCCACTTT. Translated: CASSSRGREPLHF.

The chain joins TRBV6-5 to TRBJ2-7; the D is unclear. V was clipped by 0 bases and J by 5 bases, with 11 bases between them. CDR3 length equals 14 residues. In germline, CDR1 is MNHEY, CDR2 SVGAGI. As DNA, the CDR3 is TGTGCCAGCAGTTACTCTAAGAGGACCCACGAGCAGTACTTC. Its translation: CASSYSKRTHEQYF.

This chain uses TRBV6-5 with TRBJ1-3; D may be TRBD1 (6 bases). Trimming stripped 4 bases from V and 2 bases from J, with 9 bases between. Germline V gene lookup returns CDR1 MNHEY and CDR2 SVGAGI. CDR3 length equals 14 residues. CDR3 protein: CASSSGGTGNTIYF. The CDR3 bases are TGTGCCAGCAGTTCGGGGGGCACTGGAAACACCATATATTTT.

The gene calls are TRBV5-4 and TRBJ2-2, with 7 bases that match TRBD2. V was clipped by 0 bases and J by 1 base; unmatched bases: 6. Germline assignment: CDR1 SGHNT and CDR2 YYREEE (reference sequence). CDR3 length equals 17 residues. The CDR3 bases are TGTGCCAGCAGCTTGGTGCCTAGCGGACAGAACACCGGGGAGCTGTTTTTT. This translates into CASSLVPSGQNTGELFF. Using reference TRBV5-4 and TRBJ2-2 for the parts outside the CDR3, the full variable domain is ETGVTQSPTHLIKTRGQQVTLRCSSQSGHNTVSWYQQALGQGPQFIFQYYREEENGRGNFPPRFSGLQFPNYSSELNVNALELDDSALYLCASSLVPSGQNTGELFFGEGSRLTVL.

This chain joins TRBV5-1 and TRBJ1-2; unclear D gene. V lost 0 bases to trimming and J lost 2 bases, with 11 bases between them. Germline CDR1 and CDR2: SGHRS and YFSETQ. CDR3 length equals 15 residues. The DNA of the CDR3 is TGCGCCAGCAGCTTGGAGGGCACAGAAAACTATGGCTACACCTTC. Protein product: CASSLEGTENYGYTF.